These 28 T cell receptor beta chains were all obtained from the same sample, sequenced in a study of blood T cell repertoires in COVID-19. The repertoire was sequenced with immunoSEQ multiplex PCR; TCRdb's copy has only in-frame clones and lacks some. The repertoire holds 120,000 or so clones, with 70% to 90% as singletons. The sample was peripheral blood. Receptors were obtained from a woman aged 50 to 65 with acute or convalescent COVID-19.

The genes are TRBV5-4 and TRBJ1-1, with a weak D call TRBD1 (6 bases). This CDR3 comprises 13 residues. Germline CDR1 is SGHNT and CDR2 is YYREEE (reference sequence). The V end was cut by 1 base, the J end by 8 bases, with 12 bases between. The CDR3 spells CASSLHVGGEAFF. The CDR3 DNA reads TGTGCCAGCAGCTTGCATGTTGGGGGCGAAGCTTTCTTT.

This clone has more than one count but fewer than ten. CDR3 sequence reads: CASSERGAYGYTF. The DNA for the CDR3 is TGTGCCAGCAGTGAACGCGGGGCGTATGGCTACACCTTC. This sequence joins TRBV25-1 and TRBJ1-2; maybe TRBD1 (5 bases). CDR1 and CDR2 (germline): MGHDK, SYGVNS. The V and J ends lost 2 bases and 5 bases respectively, with 9 bases between them. The CDR3 runs to 13 residues.

This chain joins TRBV19 and TRBJ2-3; D might be TRBD2 (6 bases). The CDR3 totals 14 residues. Germline V gives CDR1 LNHDA, CDR2 SQIVND (reference sequence). Deletions cut 10 bases from V and 2 bases from J, with 16 bases between. In nucleotides, the CDR3 is TGTGCCACCAAAGGCGGGGCTTACACAGATACGCAGTATTTT. The encoded protein is CATKGGAYTDTQYF.

This clone has only a few counts. The V and J genes are TRBV5-4 and TRBJ2-1; TRBD2 matches 12 bases. Trimming removed 4 bases from V and 0 bases from J; junction bases left unmatched: 2. The CDR3 is 16 amino acids. Looked up from germline, CDR1 is SGHNT and CDR2 is YYREEE (reference sequence). This CDR3 reads CASSKGLAGSYNEQFF. The CDR3 region has the DNA TGTGCCAGCAGCAAGGGACTAGCGGGCTCCTACAATGAGCAGTTCTTC. The full variable domain, its missing parts supplied by reference TRBV5-4 and TRBJ2-1, is ETGVTQSPTHLIKTRGQQVTLRCSSQSGHNTVSWYQQALGQGPQFIFQYYREEENGRGNFPPRFSGLQFPNYSSELNVNALELDDSALYLCASSKGLAGSYNEQFFGPGTRLTVL.

The chain combines TRBV18 with TRBJ2-6; 8 bases line up with TRBD1. The germline CDR1 and CDR2 sequences are KGHSH and LQKENI. The CDR3 contains 16 residues. Trimming took 6 bases from V and 4 from J; bases not matched to a gene: 8. The CDR3 nucleotides read TGTGCCAGCTCTCTTGACAGGGGATTGGGGGCCAACGTCCTGACTTTC. Protein sequence: CASSLDRGLGANVLTF. Using reference TRBV18 and TRBJ2-6 for the parts outside the CDR3, the full variable domain is NAGVMQNPRHLVRRRGQEARLRCSPMKGHSHVYWYRQLPEEGLKFMVYLQKENIIDESGMPKERFSAEFPKEGPSILRIQQVVRGDSAAYFCASSLDRGLGANVLTFGAGSRLTVL.

This sequence joins TRBV7-3 and TRBJ2-2; possible D gene TRBD2, 6 bases. Trimming stripped 5 bases from V and 5 bases from J, with 12 bases between. Germline V gene data show CDR1 as SGHTA and CDR2 as FQGTGA. The CDR3 sequence is 14 residues long. The CDR3 loop is CASSVGTVTGELFF. The CDR3 region has the DNA TGTGCCAGCAGCGTAGGGACTGTTACCGGGGAGCTGTTTTTT.

The rearrangement joins TRBV20-1 to TRBJ1-3; no firm D call. Germline V lookup: CDR1 DFQATT, CDR2 SNEGSKA (reference sequence). The CDR3 runs to 15 residues. Between the trimmed V and J ends, which lost 3 bases and 0 bases, there was a span of 12 bases. The CDR3 loop is CSASPRTVSGNTIYF. Written as DNA, the CDR3 is TGCAGTGCTAGTCCCCGTACAGTCTCTGGAAACACCATATATTTT.

V usage is TRBV28 and J usage is TRBJ1-2, with 10 positions matching TRBD1. Germline-derived CDR1 and CDR2 are MDHEN and SYDVKM. This CDR3 comprises 14 residues. The ends lost 6 bases at V and 4 bases at J; junction bases unmatched: 5. The CDR3 nucleotides are TGTGCCAGCAGGGGGACAGGGGAGGGCTATGGCTACACCTTC. Its protein is CASRGTGEGYGYTF.

In the case of this clone: A junction boundary mismatches the germline segment, possibly from a read error. The gene calls are TRBV5-4 and TRBJ2-1; D perhaps matches TRBD2 (5 bases). CDR3 length: 13 amino acids. The V gene's germline CDR1 is SGHNT and CDR2 YYREEE (reference sequence). The CDR3 spells CASSLPDEGGLVF. CDR3 in DNA: TGTGCCAGCAGCTTACCCGACGAGGGCGGTTTGGTCTTC.

This chain links TRBV2 with TRBJ2-1; D possibly corresponds to TRBD2 (5 bases). In germline, CDR1 is SNHLY, CDR2 FYNNEI. The CDR3 consists of 15 residues. V was pared by 2 bases and J by 2 bases, with 10 bases between. The DNA of the CDR3 is TGTGCCAGCAGTGAATCAAGCGGAGCCTACAATGAGCAGTTCTTC. As protein: CASSESSGAYNEQFF.

The J gene is TRBJ1-3, the V gene TRBV3-1 (or the pseudogene TRBV3-2); tentative D call: TRBD1 (6 bases). V was trimmed by 2 bases and J by 1 base, leaving 9 bases between them. Germline-derived CDR1 and CDR2 are LGHDT and YNNKEL (reference sequence). The CDR3 has 15 residues. This CDR3 is CASSQHDRSGNTIYF. The CDR3 nucleotides read TGTGCCAGCAGCCAACACGACAGGTCTGGAAACACCATATATTTT.

This clone was counted between two and nine times. This sequence joins TRBV20-1 and TRBJ2-1; D possibly corresponds to TRBD1 (6 bases). V gave up 3 bases and J gave up 6 bases, with 9 bases separating them. CDR3 length: 12 residues. In germline, CDR1 is DFQATT, CDR2 SNEGSKA (reference sequence). Here the CDR3 reads CSASLTGNEQFF. The CDR3 bases are TGCAGTGCTAGTTTGACAGGCAATGAGCAGTTCTTC.

This clone was recorded once. The genes are TRBV19 and TRBJ1-5; D perhaps matches TRBD1 (6 bases). The CDR3 consists of 15 residues. V was pared by 1 base and J by 4 bases, with 11 bases between. Germline V CDR1 and CDR2: LNHDA, SQIVND (reference sequence). CDR3 sequence (DNA): TGTGCCAGTAGTATAGCAGGGGCGCGAAATCAGCCCCAGCATTTT. Its protein product is CASSIAGARNQPQHF.

The V gene is TRBV10-2, the J gene TRBJ1-1; D possibly corresponds to TRBD1 (5 bases). The CDR3 has 17 amino acids. Germline CDR1 and CDR2: WSHSY and SAAADI. The germline V and J ends were trimmed by 8 bases and 0 bases, with 22 bases remaining between them. This CDR3 is CASLGVSKDTLNTEAFF. The CDR3 DNA sequence: TGCGCCAGCCTAGGGGTATCAAAGGACACCCTGAACACTGAAGCTTTCTTT.

The J gene is TRBJ2-3, the V gene TRBV29-1; TRBD2 matches 8 bases. This CDR3 has 13 residues. Germline lookup yields CDR1 SQVTM and CDR2 ANQGSEA. Trimming removed 4 bases from V and 7 bases from J; junction bases left unmatched: 7. The CDR3 nucleotides are TGCAGCGTTGTTGTAGCGGGATCACATACGCAGTATTTT. Its translation is CSVVVAGSHTQYF.

The V call is TRBV6-7, the J call TRBJ2-7; 8 bases match TRBD1. TRBV6-7 counts as an open reading frame of uncertain function. J lost 4 bases, V lost 0 bases, and 14 bases had no gene match. CDR3 length: 18 residues. The chain's CDR3 is CASSYSSPRQGSRYEQYF. The DNA for the CDR3 is TGTGCCAGCAGTTACTCCTCCCCTAGACAGGGGTCTCGGTACGAGCAGTACTTC.

The rearrangement uses TRBV7-9 and TRBJ2-7; no reliable D call. Germline V lookup: CDR1 SEHNR, CDR2 FQNEAQ (reference sequence). This CDR3 is built from 12 residues. V was shortened by 4 bases and J by 1 base, with 5 bases between the two germline ends. The CDR3 reads CASSYTSYEQYF. The CDR3 coding sequence is TGTGCCAGCAGCTATACTTCCTACGAGCAGTACTTC.

The rearrangement uses TRBV28 and TRBJ2-7; TRBD1 matches 9 bases. The germline CDR1 and CDR2 sequences are MDHEN and SYDVKM. J was trimmed by 5 bases and V by 7 bases; bases with no gene match: 12. The CDR3 extends over 15 amino acids. In DNA, the CDR3 is TGTGCCAGCACTTCCTCCGGGACAGGGCGTAACGAGCAGTACTTC. Protein sequence: CASTSSGTGRNEQYF.

This chain links TRBV7-2 with TRBJ2-1; weak D call: TRBD1 (5 bases). There are 14 residues in the CDR3. CDR1 is SGHTA and CDR2 is FQGNSA in the germline V gene. Trimming left V 3 bases short and J 3 bases short, with 9 bases between. CDR3 in amino acids: CASSLGRSYNEQFF. The CDR3 DNA sequence: TGTGCCAGCAGCTTGGGGCGGAGCTACAATGAGCAGTTCTTC.

The rearrangement uses TRBV18 and TRBJ1-2; D possibly corresponds to TRBD1 (5 bases). The germline V and J ends were trimmed by 0 bases and 2 bases, with 10 bases remaining between them. The CDR3 runs 15 residues. CDR1 and CDR2 (germline): KGHSH, LQKENI. Written as DNA, the CDR3 is TGTGCCAGCTCACCACCAAGTGCAGGGAACTATGGCTACACCTTC. This sequence encodes CASSPPSAGNYGYTF.

The chain recombines TRBV7-2 with TRBJ2-1, with TRBD2 matching 7 bases. V lost 3 bases, J lost 2 bases, and 4 bases stayed unmatched. CDR1 SGHTA and CDR2 FQGNSA come from the germline V gene. CDR3 length: 15 residues. The DNA of the CDR3 is TGTGCCAGCAGCTTGGAGGGGACTACCTACAATGAGCAGTTCTTC. Protein product: CASSLEGTTYNEQFF. The full variable domain, completed using reference TRBV7-2 and TRBJ2-1, is GAGVSQSPSNKVTEKGKDVELRCDPISGHTALYWYRQSLGQGLEFLIYFQGNSAPDKSGLPSDRFSAERTGGSVSTLTIQRTQQEDSAVYLCASSLEGTTYNEQFFGPGTRLTVL.

V is TRBV29-1 and J is TRBJ2-7; 9 nucleotides align to TRBD2. CDR1 and CDR2 from the germline V gene are SQVTM and ANQGSEA. J was trimmed by 6 bases and V by 4 bases; bases with no gene match: 7. The CDR3 totals 13 residues. The CDR3 nucleotides are TGCAGCGTTGCGGTACTAGCGGGTCTCGAGCAGTACTTC. As protein: CSVAVLAGLEQYF.

The chain combines TRBV4-2 with TRBJ1-4; unclear D gene. The CDR3 extends over 15 amino acids. Germline V gives CDR1 LGHNA, CDR2 YNFKEQ. V was shortened by 0 bases and J by 8 bases, with 13 bases between the two germline ends. The CDR3 is CASSQDAHPEEKLFF. The CDR3 nucleotides are TGTGCCAGCAGCCAAGATGCACACCCGGAGGAAAAACTGTTTTTT.

This chain connects TRBV5-1 to TRBJ2-7, with 9 bases that match TRBD2. Germline V gene sequence: CDR1 SGHRS, CDR2 YFSETQ. V lost 3 bases to trimming and J lost 2 bases; unmatched junction nucleotides: 6. This CDR3 comprises 15 residues. The CDR3 here is CASSSSSGVTYEQYF. The DNA of the CDR3 is TGCGCCAGCAGCTCTTCTAGCGGGGTGACCTACGAGCAGTACTTC.

V usage is TRBV5-1 and J usage is TRBJ2-7, with 9 bases aligning to TRBD2. V shed 4 bases and J 1 base; nucleotides not matched to a gene: 3. CDR1 is SGHRS, CDR2 YFSETQ, per germline. The CDR3 length is 14 residues. CDR3 in DNA: TGCGCCAGCAGCACGGGACTAGCATCCTACGAGCAGTACTTC. Its protein product is CASSTGLASYEQYF.

The chain recombines TRBV4-2 with TRBJ1-1; D remains unclear. The V gene lost 0 bases and the J gene lost 8 bases, with 10 bases spanning the gap. This CDR3 has 13 amino acids. Germline V lookup: CDR1 LGHNA, CDR2 YNFKEQ. The CDR3 here is CASSQDSVEEAFF. DNA for the CDR3: TGTGCCAGCAGCCAAGATAGTGTTGAAGAAGCTTTCTTT.

The chain has TRBV5-1 and TRBJ1-4; 8 nucleotides align to TRBD1. Germline-derived CDR1 and CDR2 are SGHRS and YFSETQ. Germline trimming cut 0 bases from V and 8 bases from J; bases unmatched to any gene: 6. The CDR3 loop spans 15 amino acids. CDR3 region: CASSLAGGEREKLFF. The CDR3, as DNA: TGCGCCAGCAGCTTGGCAGGGGGCGAGAGAGAAAAACTGTTTTTT.

The V call is TRBV10-2, the J call TRBJ2-1, with TRBD2 matching 15 bases. From germline, CDR1 is WSHSY and CDR2 SAAADI. The ends lost 9 bases at V and 10 bases at J; junction bases unmatched: 7. The CDR3 runs 14 residues. As DNA, the CDR3 is TGCGCCAGTTCGAGTGGACTAGCGGGAGGGGAGCAGTTCTTC. It specifies CASSSGLAGGEQFF.